This T cell receptor beta chain was found in a study of Graves' ophthalmopathy and Graves' hyperthyroidism. TCR beta CDR3 amplification used RNA transcripts. The first-round RT-PCR employed HTBI primers together with the Qiagen OneStep RT-PCR kit. A multiplex PCR was then performed as the second round. TCRdb redid the calling of the multiplex PCR reads with MiXCR, one entry per CDR3 protein. The table records 500,000 to 700,000 distinct CDR3 sequences, less than 45% of them present only once. The table lists this clonotype with many counts. Its specificity is unknown. Clinicians diagnosed using symptoms, serum thyroxine, TRAb, thyroid ultrasound and orbital computed tomography. Study conclusions and caveats: Between ophthalmopathy and stable hyperthyroidism, a 13-signature model drew a separation with 85% to 90% sensitivity and roughly 80% specificity. Blood also carried most expanded thyroid clonotypes exceeding 0.001 frequency.

V was pared by 7 bases and J by 6 bases, with 13 bases between. The CDR3 contains 13 residues. This rearrangement joins TRBV12-3 or TRBV12-4 to TRBJ1-5; D unclear. This receptor was taken from an adult man with Graves' hyperthyroidism. Sequencing was carried out using peripheral blood or thyroid tissue (not recorded which). The CDR3 protein is CASTLGRGQPQHF. The CDR3 DNA follows: TGTGCCAGCACCCTAGGACGGGGTCAGCCCCAGCATTTT.